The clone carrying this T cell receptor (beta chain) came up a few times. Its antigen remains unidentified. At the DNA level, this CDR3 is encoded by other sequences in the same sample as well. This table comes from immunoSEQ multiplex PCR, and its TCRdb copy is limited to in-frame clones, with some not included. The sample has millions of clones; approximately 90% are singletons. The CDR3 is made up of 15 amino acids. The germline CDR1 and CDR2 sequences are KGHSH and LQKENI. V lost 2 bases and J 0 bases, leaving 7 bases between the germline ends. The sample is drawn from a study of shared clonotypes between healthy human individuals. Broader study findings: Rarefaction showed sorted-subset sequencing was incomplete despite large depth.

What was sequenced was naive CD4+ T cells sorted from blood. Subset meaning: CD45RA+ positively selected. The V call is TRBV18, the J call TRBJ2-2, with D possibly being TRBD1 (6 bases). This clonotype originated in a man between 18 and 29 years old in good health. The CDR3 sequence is CASSPTGSNTGELFF. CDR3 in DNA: TGTGCCAGCTCACCAACAGGGTCGAACACCGGGGAGCTGTTTTTT.